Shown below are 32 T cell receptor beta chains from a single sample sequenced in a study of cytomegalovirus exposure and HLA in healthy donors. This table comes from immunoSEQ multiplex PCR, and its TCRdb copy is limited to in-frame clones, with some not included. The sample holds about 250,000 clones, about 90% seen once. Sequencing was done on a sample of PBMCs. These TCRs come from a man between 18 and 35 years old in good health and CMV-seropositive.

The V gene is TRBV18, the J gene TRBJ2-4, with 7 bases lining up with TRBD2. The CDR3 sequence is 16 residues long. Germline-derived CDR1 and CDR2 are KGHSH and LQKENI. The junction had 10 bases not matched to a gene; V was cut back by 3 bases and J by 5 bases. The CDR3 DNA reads TGTGCCAGCTCACCCGGCGGGACTAATTCCCAAAACATTCAGTACTTC. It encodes CASSPGGTNSQNIQYF.

The DNA for the CDR3 is TGCAGCGCTGATAGACAGACCTCCACAGATACGCAGTATTTT. It is translated as CSADRQTSTDTQYF. The chain carries TRBV29-1 and TRBJ2-3; maybe TRBD1 (5 bases). Trimming shortened V by 7 bases and J by 2 bases, and 16 bases separated the two germline ends. CDR1 and CDR2 (germline): SQVTM, ANQGSEA. The CDR3 has 14 residues.

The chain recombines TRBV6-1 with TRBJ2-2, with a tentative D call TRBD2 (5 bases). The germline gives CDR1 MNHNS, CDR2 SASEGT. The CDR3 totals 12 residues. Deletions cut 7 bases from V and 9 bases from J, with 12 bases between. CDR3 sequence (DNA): TGTGCCAGCACGTCGGGGATCTGGGAGCTGTTTTTT. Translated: CASTSGIWELFF.

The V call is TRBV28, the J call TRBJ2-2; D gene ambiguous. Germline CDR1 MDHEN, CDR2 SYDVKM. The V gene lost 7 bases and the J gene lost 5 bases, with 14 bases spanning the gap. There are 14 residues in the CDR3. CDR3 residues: CASIARHQTGELFF. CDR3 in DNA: TGTGCCAGCATTGCGAGACATCAAACCGGGGAGCTGTTTTTT.

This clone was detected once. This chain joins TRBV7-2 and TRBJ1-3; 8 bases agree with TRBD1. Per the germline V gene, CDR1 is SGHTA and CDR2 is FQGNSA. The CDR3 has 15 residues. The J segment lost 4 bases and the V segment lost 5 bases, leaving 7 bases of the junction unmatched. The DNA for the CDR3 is TGTGCCAGCAGCCCCGGACAGGGTAGGGGAAACACCATATATTTT. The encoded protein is CASSPGQGRGNTIYF.

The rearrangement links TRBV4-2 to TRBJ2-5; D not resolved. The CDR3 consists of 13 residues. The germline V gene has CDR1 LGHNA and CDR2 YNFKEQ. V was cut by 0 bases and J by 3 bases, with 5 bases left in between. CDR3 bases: TGTGCCAGCAGCCAAGATCGAGAAGAGACCCAGTACTTC. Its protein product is CASSQDREETQYF.

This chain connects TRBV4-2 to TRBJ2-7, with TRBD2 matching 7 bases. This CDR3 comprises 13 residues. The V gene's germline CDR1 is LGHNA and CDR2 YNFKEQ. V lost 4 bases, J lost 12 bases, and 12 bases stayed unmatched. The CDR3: CASSPSASGKTYF. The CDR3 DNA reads TGTGCCAGCAGCCCGAGCGCCAGCGGGAAGACGTACTTC.

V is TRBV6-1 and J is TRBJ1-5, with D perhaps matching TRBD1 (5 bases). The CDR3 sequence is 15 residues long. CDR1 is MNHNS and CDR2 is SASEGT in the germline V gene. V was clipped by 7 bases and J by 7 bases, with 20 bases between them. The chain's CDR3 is CASTPMGRGGQPQHF. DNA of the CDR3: TGTGCCAGCACTCCCATGGGGAGGGGTGGACAGCCCCAGCATTTT.

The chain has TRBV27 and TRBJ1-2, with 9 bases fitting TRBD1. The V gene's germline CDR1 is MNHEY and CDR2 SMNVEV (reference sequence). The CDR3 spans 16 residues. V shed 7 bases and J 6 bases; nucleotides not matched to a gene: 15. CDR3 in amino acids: CASKITGGGPKNGYTF. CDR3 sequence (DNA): TGTGCCAGCAAAATCACAGGGGGCGGCCCTAAAAATGGCTACACCTTC.

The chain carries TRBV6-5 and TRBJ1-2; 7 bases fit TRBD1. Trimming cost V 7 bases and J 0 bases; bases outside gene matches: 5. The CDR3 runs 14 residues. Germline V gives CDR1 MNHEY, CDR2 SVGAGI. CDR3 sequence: CASTEGATNYGYTF. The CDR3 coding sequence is TGTGCCAGCACGGAGGGGGCCACTAACTATGGCTACACCTTC.

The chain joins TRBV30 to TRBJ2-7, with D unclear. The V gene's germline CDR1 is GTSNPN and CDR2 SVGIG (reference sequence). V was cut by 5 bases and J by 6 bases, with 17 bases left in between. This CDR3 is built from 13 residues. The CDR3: CAWGPGVALEQYF. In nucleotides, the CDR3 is TGTGCCTGGGGCCCTGGAGTGGCGCTCGAGCAGTACTTC.

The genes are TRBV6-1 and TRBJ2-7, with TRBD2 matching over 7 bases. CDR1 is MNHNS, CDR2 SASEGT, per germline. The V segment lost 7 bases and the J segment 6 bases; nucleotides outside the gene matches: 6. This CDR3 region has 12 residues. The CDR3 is CASNRREREQYF. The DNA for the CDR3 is TGTGCCAGCAATCGGCGGGAGCGCGAGCAGTACTTC.

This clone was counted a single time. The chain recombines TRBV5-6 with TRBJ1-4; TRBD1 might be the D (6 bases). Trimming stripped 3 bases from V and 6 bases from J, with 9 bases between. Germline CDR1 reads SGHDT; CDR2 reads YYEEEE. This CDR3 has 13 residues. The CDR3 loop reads CASSSQGYEKLFF. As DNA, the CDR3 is TGTGCCAGCAGCTCACAGGGTTATGAAAAACTGTTTTTT.

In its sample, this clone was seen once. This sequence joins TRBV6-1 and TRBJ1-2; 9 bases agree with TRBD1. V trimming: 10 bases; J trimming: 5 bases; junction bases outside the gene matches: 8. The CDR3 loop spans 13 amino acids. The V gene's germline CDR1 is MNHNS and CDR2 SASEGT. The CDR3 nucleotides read TGTGCCATCTACCCCGGGACAGGGTATGGCTACACCTTC. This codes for CAIYPGTGYGYTF.

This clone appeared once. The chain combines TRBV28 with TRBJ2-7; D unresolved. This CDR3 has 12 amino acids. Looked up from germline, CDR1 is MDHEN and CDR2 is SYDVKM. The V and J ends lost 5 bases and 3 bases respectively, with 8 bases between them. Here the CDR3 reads CASSPTYYEQYF. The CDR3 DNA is TGTGCCAGCAGTCCGACTTACTACGAGCAGTACTTC.

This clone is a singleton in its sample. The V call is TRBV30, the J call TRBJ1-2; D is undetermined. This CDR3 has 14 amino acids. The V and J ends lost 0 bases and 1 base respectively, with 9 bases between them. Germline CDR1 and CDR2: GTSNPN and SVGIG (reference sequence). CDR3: CAWSVAGYNYGYTF. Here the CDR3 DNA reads TGTGCCTGGAGTGTAGCGGGTTATAACTATGGCTACACCTTC.

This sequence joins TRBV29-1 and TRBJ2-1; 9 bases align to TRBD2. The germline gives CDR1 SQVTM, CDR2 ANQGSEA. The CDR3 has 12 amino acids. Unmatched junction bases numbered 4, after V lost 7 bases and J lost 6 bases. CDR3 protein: CSGRRGGNEQFF. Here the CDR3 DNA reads TGCAGCGGGCGGCGGGGGGGCAATGAGCAGTTCTTC.

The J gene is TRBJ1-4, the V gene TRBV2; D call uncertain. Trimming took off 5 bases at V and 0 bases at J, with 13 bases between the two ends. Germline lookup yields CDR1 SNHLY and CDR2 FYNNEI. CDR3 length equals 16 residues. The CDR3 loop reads CASSNPQAATNEKLFF. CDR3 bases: TGTGCCAGCAGTAATCCGCAGGCTGCAACTAATGAAAAACTGTTTTTT.

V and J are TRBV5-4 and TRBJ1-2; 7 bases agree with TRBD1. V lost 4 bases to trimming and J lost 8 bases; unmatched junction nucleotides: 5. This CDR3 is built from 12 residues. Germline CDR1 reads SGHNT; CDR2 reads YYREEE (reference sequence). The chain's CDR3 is CASSVRGFGYTF. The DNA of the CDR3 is TGTGCCAGCAGCGTCAGGGGGTTCGGCTACACCTTC.

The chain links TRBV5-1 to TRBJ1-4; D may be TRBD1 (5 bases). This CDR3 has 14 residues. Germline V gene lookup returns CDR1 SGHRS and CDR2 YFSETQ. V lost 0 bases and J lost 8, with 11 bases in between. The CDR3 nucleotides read TGCGCCAGCAGCTTGGCCGGGGCAGAAGAAAAACTGTTTTTT. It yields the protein CASSLAGAEEKLFF.

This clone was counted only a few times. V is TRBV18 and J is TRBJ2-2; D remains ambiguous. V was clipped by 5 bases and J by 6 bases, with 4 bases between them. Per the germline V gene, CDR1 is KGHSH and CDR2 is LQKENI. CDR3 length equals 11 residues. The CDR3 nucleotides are TGTGCCAGCTCAGGGTCCGGGGAGCTGTTTTTT. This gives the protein CASSGSGELFF.

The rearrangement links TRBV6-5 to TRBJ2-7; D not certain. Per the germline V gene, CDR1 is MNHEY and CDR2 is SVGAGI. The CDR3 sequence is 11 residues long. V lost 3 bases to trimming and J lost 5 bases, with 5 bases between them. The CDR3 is CASSYYDEQYF. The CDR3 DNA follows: TGTGCCAGCAGTTATTACGACGAGCAGTACTTC.

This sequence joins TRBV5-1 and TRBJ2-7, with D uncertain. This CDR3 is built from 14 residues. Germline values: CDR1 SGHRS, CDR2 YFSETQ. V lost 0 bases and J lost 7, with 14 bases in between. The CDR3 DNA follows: TGCGCCAGCAGCTTGGCGGCAGGCTCTAATGAGCAGTACTTC. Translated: CASSLAAGSNEQYF. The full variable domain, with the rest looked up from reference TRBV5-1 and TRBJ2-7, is KAGVTQTPRYLIKTRGQQVTLSCSPISGHRSVSWYQQTPGQGLQFLFEYFSETQRNKGNFPGRFSGRQFSNSRSEMNVSTLELGDSALYLCASSLAAGSNEQYFGPGTRLTVT.

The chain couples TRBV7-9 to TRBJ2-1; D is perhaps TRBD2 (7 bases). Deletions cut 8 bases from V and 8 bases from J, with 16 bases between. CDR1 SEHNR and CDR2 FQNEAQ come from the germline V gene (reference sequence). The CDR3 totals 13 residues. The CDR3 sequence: CASALGGADEQFF. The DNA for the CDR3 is TGTGCCAGCGCCTTGGGGGGGGCTGATGAGCAGTTCTTC. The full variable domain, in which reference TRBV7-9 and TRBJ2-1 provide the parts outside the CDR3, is DTGVSQNPRHKITKRGQNVTFRCDPISEHNRLYWYRQTLGQGPEFLTYFQNEAQLEKSRLLSDRFSAERPKGSFSTLEIQRTEQGDSAMYLCASALGGADEQFFGPGTRLTVL.

For the CDR3, the DNA is TGTGCCAGCAGCGTGCGACAGACCAACAATGAGCAGTTCTTC. Its protein product is CASSVRQTNNEQFF. This chain connects TRBV7-6 to TRBJ2-1, with D possibly TRBD1 on 5 matching bases. CDR1 is SGHVS and CDR2 is FNYEAQ in the germline V gene. Trimming removed 5 bases at V and 5 bases at J, with 13 bases between. The CDR3 has 14 amino acids. Full variable domain (outside the CDR3, taken from reference TRBV7-6 and TRBJ2-1): GAGVSQSPRYKVTKRGQDVALRCDPISGHVSLYWYRQALGQGPEFLTYFNYEAQQDKSGLPNDRFSAERPEGSISTLTIQRTEQRDSAMYRCASSVRQTNNEQFFGPGTRLTVL.

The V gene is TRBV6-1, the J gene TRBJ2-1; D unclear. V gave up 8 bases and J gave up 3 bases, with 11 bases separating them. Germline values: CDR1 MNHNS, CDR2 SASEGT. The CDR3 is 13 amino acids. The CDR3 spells CASRPAFYNEQFF. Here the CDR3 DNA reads TGTGCCAGCCGGCCAGCTTTCTACAATGAGCAGTTCTTC.

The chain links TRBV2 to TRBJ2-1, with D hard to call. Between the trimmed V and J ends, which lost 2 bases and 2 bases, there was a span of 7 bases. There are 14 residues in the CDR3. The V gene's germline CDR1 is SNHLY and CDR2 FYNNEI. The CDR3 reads CASSELRTYNEQFF. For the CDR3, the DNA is TGTGCCAGCAGTGAACTTCGTACCTACAATGAGCAGTTCTTC.

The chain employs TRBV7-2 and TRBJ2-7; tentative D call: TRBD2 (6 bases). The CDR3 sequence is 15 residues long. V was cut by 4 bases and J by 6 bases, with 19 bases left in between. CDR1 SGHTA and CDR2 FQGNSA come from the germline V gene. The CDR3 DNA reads TGTGCCAGCAGCTCTGGTTGGCGGGACTTCCCCGAGCAGTACTTC. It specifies CASSSGWRDFPEQYF. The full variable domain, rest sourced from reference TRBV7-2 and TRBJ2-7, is GAGVSQSPSNKVTEKGKDVELRCDPISGHTALYWYRQSLGQGLEFLIYFQGNSAPDKSGLPSDRFSAERTGGSVSTLTIQRTQQEDSAVYLCASSSGWRDFPEQYFGPGTRLTVT.

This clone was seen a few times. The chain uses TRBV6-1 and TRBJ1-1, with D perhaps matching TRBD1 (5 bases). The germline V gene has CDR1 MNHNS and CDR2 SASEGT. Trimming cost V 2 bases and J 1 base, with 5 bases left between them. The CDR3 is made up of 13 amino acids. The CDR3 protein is CASSERGNTEAFF. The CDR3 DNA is TGTGCCAGCAGTGAAAGGGGGAACACTGAAGCTTTCTTT.

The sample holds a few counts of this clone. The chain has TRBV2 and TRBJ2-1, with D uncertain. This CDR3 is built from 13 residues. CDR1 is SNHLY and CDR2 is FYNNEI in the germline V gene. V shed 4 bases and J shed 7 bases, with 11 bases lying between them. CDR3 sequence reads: CASSAVPQNEQFF. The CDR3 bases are TGTGCCAGCAGTGCCGTACCCCAGAATGAGCAGTTCTTC.

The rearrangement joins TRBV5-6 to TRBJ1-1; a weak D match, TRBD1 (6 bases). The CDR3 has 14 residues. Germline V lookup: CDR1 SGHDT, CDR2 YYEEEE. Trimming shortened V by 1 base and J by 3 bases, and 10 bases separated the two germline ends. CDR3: CASSLWGADTEAFF. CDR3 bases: TGTGCCAGCAGCTTGTGGGGGGCGGACACTGAAGCTTTCTTT.

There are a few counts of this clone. Written as DNA, the CDR3 is TGTGCCAGCCGCAGCCGGGACGGGGGAGGCTACACCTTC. Translation gives CASRSRDGGGYTF. This sequence joins TRBV6-5 and TRBJ1-2; D might be TRBD1 (5 bases). This CDR3 has 13 residues. Trimming stripped 8 bases from V and 8 bases from J, with 18 bases between. Germline CDR1 is MNHEY and CDR2 is SVGAGI.